The present TCR beta chain was sequenced within a study of neurological immune-mediated disorders. Study-level results: None of the CDR3 amino acid sequences found in expanded clones was shared across subjects. This suggests that the TCR-beta repertoires were private in all groups. The level of TCR clonal expansion was highest in patients with HTLV-1-associated myelopathy and lowest in multiple sclerosis, where it fell below the level seen in healthy controls.

2 million unsorted PBMCs were stored in RNAlater at -80 °C before RNA extraction. From the 5' RACE reads, TCRdb called clonotypes with MiXCR, one entry per CDR3 protein. This sample has some 66,000 distinct CDR3 sequences, with roughly 4.5% found just once. The germline CDR1 and CDR2 sequences are SNHLY and FYNNEI. The CDR3 totals 13 residues. V was shortened by 4 bases and J by 6 bases, with 13 bases between the two germline ends. This clonotype turned up a few times. Antigen unknown. A much larger clone differs from this one at a single base, so this may be a read error. The source of this sequence is a man between 25 and 39 years old with multiple sclerosis. This chain joins TRBV2 and TRBJ2-7; no reliable D call. Sequenced: PBMCs. This CDR3 reads CASSAWIASEQYF. CDR3 sequence (DNA): TGTGCCAGCAGTGCGTGGATAGCCAGCGAGCAGTACTTC.